The T cell receptor (beta chain) under discussion was sequenced for a study of blood T cell repertoires in COVID-19 (dated by TCRdb to 2018 to 2020). Looking at the study overall: Samples from collaborators originated in the United States, Italy and Spain and spanned both the acute and convalescent phases of COVID-19. The material from the prospective study consisted of cDNA or gDNA derived from T cells, B-cell-depleted T cells, or PBMCs. The dataset comprised deeply sampled blood TCRbeta repertoires from subjects exposed to, actively infected with, or recovered from COVID-19. The repertoires were released in a freely available public database intended as a resource for research on the immune response to SARS-CoV-2. Samples were obtained from the ongoing ImmuneRACE study (first 160 participants) and from roughly 1,300 subjects provided by 6 global collaborators. The sample metadata nearly always contained a de-identified subject ID, COVID-19 status, age in years and sex. Where available, HLA class I and class II types were obtained from metadata supplied by the sample provider rather than from assay-based typing.

Collaborating institutions collected whole blood in K2EDTA tubes following their own protocols. For TCRbeta analysis, collaborator samples were shipped as frozen whole blood, as isolated PBMCs, or as DNA extracted from either sample type. TCRbeta CDR3 regions were amplified from genomic DNA using the immunoSEQ Assay, a bias-controlled multiplex PCR. Regarding the original processing steps: Within the assay, amplification of reference gene primers was used to estimate how many nucleated cells each sample contained. To quantify the absolute abundance of each unique TCRbeta CDR3 rearrangement, sequence reads were collapsed and filtered. For each sample, productive Simpson clonality was calculated by taking the square root of Simpson's diversity index across productive rearrangements. The clones in this table, taken by TCRdb from immuneACCESS, are in-frame only. Not every clone is retained; where verified, under half of the shortfall comes from an unresolved V gene, and the cause of the rest is unknown. That table gives V, J and clone size, and the DNA gave D and trimming. In this sample the table shows around 110,000 clones, 70% to 85% of which occur a single time. 7% to 9.5% of the sample rests with the top ten.

What the authors observed across the whole study: The quantity of clinical and demographic metadata differed by source and by participant and was supplied without curation.

Notes on this clone: Which antigen it targets is not known. Base qualities are not at hand, and no much larger clone is one base apart.

From the cysteine up to the phenylalanine, the CDR3 has a length of 13 residues. Of the read, only the CDR3 DNA is kept; its 39 bases are in frame from base 1. As encoded in the germline V gene, CDR1 is SNHLY while CDR2 is FYNNEI. For this chain, trimming is 6 bases at the V end and 5 bases at the J end, and the number of junction bases without a gene match is 6. The receptor chain draws on TRBV2 and TRBJ2-5; 7 middle bases align to TRBD2. The receptor was isolated from a man between 65 and 80 years old with active or convalescent COVID-19. The material sequenced was peripheral blood. CDR3 sequence: CASSSREGETQYF. The DNA sequence is TGTGCCAGCAGCAGCAGGGAGGGCGAGACCCAGTACTTC.